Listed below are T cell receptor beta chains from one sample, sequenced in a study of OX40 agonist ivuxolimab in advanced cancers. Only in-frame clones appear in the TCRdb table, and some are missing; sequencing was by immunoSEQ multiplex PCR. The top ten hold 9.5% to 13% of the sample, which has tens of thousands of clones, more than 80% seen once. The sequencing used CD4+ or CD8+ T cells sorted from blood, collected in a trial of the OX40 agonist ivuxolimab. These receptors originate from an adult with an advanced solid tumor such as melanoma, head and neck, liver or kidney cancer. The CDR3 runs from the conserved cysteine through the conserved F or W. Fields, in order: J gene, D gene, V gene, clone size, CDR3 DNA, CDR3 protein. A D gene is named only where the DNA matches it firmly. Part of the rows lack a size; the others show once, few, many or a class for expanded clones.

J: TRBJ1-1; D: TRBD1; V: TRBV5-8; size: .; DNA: TGTGCCAGCAGCTTAGGGGGCAGGATTTACACTGAAGCTTTCTTT; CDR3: CASSLGGRIYTEAFF
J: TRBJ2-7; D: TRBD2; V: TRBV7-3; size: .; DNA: TGTGCCAGCAGTTTAAGTCCGGGACTAGGTCGCGAGCAGTACTTC; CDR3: CASSLSPGLGREQYF
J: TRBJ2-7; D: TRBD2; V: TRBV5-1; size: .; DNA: TGCGCCAGCTCCCCTAGCGGGACCCCCTCTGAGCAGTACTTC; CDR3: CASSPSGTPSEQYF
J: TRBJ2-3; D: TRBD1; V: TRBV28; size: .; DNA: TGTGCCAGCAGTTCACAGGGGGACTCTAGCACAGATACGCAGTATTTT; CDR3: CASSSQGDSSTDTQYF
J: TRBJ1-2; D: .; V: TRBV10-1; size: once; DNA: TGCGCCAGCAGTGAGCCGAATATCGTCCACGAAAGGGCCGGGTTGGGCTACACCTTC; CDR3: CASSEPNIVHERAGLGYTF
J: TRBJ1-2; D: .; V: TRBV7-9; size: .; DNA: TGTGCCAGCGGCAACCAGGACCCGAAGAGTTATGGCTACACCTTC; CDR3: CASGNQDPKSYGYTF
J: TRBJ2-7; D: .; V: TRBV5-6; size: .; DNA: TGTGCCAGCAGCGACGGGACTTCGAGCTCCTACGAGCAGTACTTC; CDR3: CASSDGTSSSYEQYF
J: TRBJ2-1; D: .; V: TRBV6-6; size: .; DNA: TGTGCCAGCAGTTACTCAGCCCCGGGAGTCGATGAGCAGTTCTTC; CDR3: CASSYSAPGVDEQFF
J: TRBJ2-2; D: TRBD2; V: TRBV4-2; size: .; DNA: TGTGCCAGCAGCCAAGAGGGGAGGGCAGTCACCGGGGAGCTGTTTTTT; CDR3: CASSQEGRAVTGELFF
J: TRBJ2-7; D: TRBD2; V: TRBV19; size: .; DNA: TGTGCCAGTAGTGTAGCGGGCCTATCCTACGAGCAGTACTTC; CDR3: CASSVAGLSYEQYF
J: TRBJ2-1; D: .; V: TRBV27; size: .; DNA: TGTGCCAGCAGTTTAGGGCAGGCCTCCTACAATGAGCAGTTCTTC; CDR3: CASSLGQASYNEQFF
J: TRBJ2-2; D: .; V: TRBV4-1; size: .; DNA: TGCGCCAGCAGCCAACAGCGGAACACCGGGGAGCTGTTTTTT; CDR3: CASSQQRNTGELFF
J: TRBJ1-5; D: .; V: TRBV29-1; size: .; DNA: TGCAGCGCCGCGCCAGGGTTGGGTCAGCCCCAGCATTTT; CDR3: CSAAPGLGQPQHF
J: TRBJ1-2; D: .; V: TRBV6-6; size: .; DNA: TGTGCCAGCAGTTATGGGGGGCCCCATGGCTACACCTTC; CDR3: CASSYGGPHGYTF
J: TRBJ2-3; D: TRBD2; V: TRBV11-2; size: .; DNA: TGTGCCAGCAGCTCAACCGGACTAGCGGGAGATACGCAGTATTTT; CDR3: CASSSTGLAGDTQYF
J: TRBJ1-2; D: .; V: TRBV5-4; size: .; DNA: TGTGCCAGCAGCTTAGAGGGGCTTGGCTACACCTTC; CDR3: CASSLEGLGYTF
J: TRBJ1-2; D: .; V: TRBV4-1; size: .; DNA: TGCGCCAGCAGCCCCCAGGGGAGTTATGGCTACACCTTC; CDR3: CASSPQGSYGYTF